The 18 T cell receptor beta chains below come from one sample, sequenced in a study of cytomegalovirus exposure and HLA in healthy donors. The PCR made use of 60 Vbeta and 13 Jbeta primers. Assay: immunoSEQ multiplex PCR; the TCRdb copy retains only in-frame clones and omits some. This table has more than 80,000 clones, 60% to 75% appearing once. Sequenced sample: PBMCs. Receptor source: a female donor in good health and CMV-seropositive.

This clone is a singleton in its sample. The J gene is TRBJ1-4, the V gene TRBV7-9; TRBD1 aligns across 7 bases. This CDR3 is 15 amino acids long. V shed 5 bases, J shed 4 bases, and the junction held 7 bases outside the gene matches. Germline-derived CDR1 and CDR2 are SEHNR and FQNEAQ (reference sequence). The CDR3 nucleotides read TGTGCCAGCAGCCCGCGGACAGGTGATAATGAAAAACTGTTTTTT. It yields the protein CASSPRTGDNEKLFF.

The J gene is TRBJ2-7, the V gene TRBV5-5; TRBD1 aligns across 7 bases. The trim removed 0 bases at V and 6 bases at J, leaving 12 bases unmatched. CDR1 is SGHKS and CDR2 is YYEKEE in the germline V gene (reference sequence). The CDR3 has 16 residues. The CDR3 protein is CASSLEDRDPPREQYF. The CDR3 nucleotides read TGTGCCAGCAGCTTGGAAGACAGGGACCCCCCCCGCGAGCAGTACTTC.

J is TRBJ2-2 and V is TRBV4-2, with a weak D call TRBD1 (5 bases). Trimming stripped 4 bases from V and 5 bases from J, with 20 bases between. Germline values: CDR1 LGHNA, CDR2 YNFKEQ. The CDR3 sequence is 17 residues long. This CDR3 is CASSPLDSSARTGELFF. For the CDR3, the DNA is TGTGCCAGCAGCCCCTTAGACAGCTCCGCAAGGACCGGGGAGCTGTTTTTT.

The chain carries TRBV10-3 and TRBJ2-3, with D perhaps TRBD2 (6 bases). From germline, CDR1 is ENHRY and CDR2 SYGVKD. This CDR3 has 17 amino acids. V was cut by 4 bases and J by 5 bases, with 22 bases left in between. The CDR3 loop is CAISGWSGSGVVDTQYF. DNA for the CDR3: TGTGCCATCAGTGGGTGGAGCGGGTCTGGGGTTGTAGATACGCAGTATTTT.

V gene TRBV5-1 combines with J gene TRBJ2-7; TRBD2 aligns across 7 bases. The CDR3 totals 15 residues. The V gene's germline CDR1 is SGHRS and CDR2 YFSETQ. J was trimmed by 5 bases and V by 4 bases; bases with no gene match: 12. The CDR3 sequence: CASSGEGRGSDEQYF. The CDR3 nucleotides are TGCGCCAGCAGCGGGGAGGGTCGGGGGAGCGACGAGCAGTACTTC.

This clone was recorded a few times. V is TRBV2 and J is TRBJ1-2, with D hard to call. Germline V gene sequence: CDR1 SNHLY, CDR2 FYNNEI. Trimming cost V 6 bases and J 5 bases, with 7 bases left between them. This CDR3 region has 11 residues. CDR3 sequence reads: CASRASYGYTF. The DNA of the CDR3 is TGTGCCAGCAGGGCCAGTTATGGCTACACCTTC.

This CDR3 reads CSEWDSLIYEQYF. The CDR3 DNA is TGCAGCGAGTGGGACAGTTTAATTTACGAGCAGTACTTC. The chain employs TRBV29-1 and TRBJ2-5, with 7 bases aligning to TRBD1. The end of the DNA is better explained by TRBJ2-7, so the J call may be wrong. CDR1 is SQVTM and CDR2 is ANQGSEA in the germline V gene. The CDR3 runs 13 residues.

The chain employs TRBV7-2 and TRBJ2-1, with a tentative D call TRBD2 (7 bases). The V gene's germline CDR1 is SGHTA and CDR2 FQGNSA. Trimming pared 1 base from V and 8 bases from J, leaving 15 bases between. The CDR3 extends over 15 amino acids. This CDR3 is CASSLDRGGFDEQFF. The DNA of the CDR3 is TGTGCCAGCAGCTTAGATAGGGGGGGGTTCGATGAGCAGTTCTTC.

The chain recombines TRBV15 with TRBJ1-5; no definite D call. From germline, CDR1 is LNHNV and CDR2 YYDKDF (reference sequence). V dropped 5 bases and J dropped 5 bases, with 7 bases sitting between them. The CDR3 consists of 12 residues. The CDR3 coding sequence is TGTGCCACCAGCGAACGGTATCAGCCCCAGCATTTT. It is translated as CATSERYQPQHF.

This chain links TRBV29-1 with TRBJ2-5; 10 bases fit TRBD1. This CDR3 has 15 residues. V was clipped by 5 bases and J by 3 bases; unmatched bases: 9. Germline V gives CDR1 SQVTM, CDR2 ANQGSEA. The CDR3 bases are TGCAGCGTTAATCCGACAGGGGGCGTCGAAGAGACCCAGTACTTC. This translates into CSVNPTGGVEETQYF.

This chain joins TRBV5-8 and TRBJ2-2; TRBD1 matches at 10 bases. V was clipped by 6 bases and J by 1 base; unmatched bases: 9. Germline CDR1 and CDR2: SGHTS and YDEGEE. The CDR3 covers 17 residues. The CDR3 nucleotides are TGTGCCAGCATAAGGGGGACAGGGGCGGTGAACACCGGGGAGCTGTTTTTT. Its protein product is CASIRGTGAVNTGELFF.

This clone was observed a single time. This rearrangement joins TRBV6-5 to TRBJ1-6, with TRBD1 as a possible D gene (6 bases). Trimming took 8 bases from V and 6 from J, leaving 14 bases between them. The CDR3 covers 14 residues. Germline V gene lookup returns CDR1 MNHEY and CDR2 SVGAGI. CDR3 in amino acids: CASGGGLGNSPLHF. The DNA of the CDR3 is TGTGCCAGCGGGGGGGGGCTAGGTAATTCACCCCTCCACTTT.

This clone was seen a few times. The chain has TRBV29-1 and TRBJ2-1; 12 nucleotides line up with TRBD2. V shed 4 bases, J shed 8 bases, and the junction held 6 bases outside the gene matches. There are 14 residues in the CDR3. The germline gives CDR1 SQVTM, CDR2 ANQGSEA. This CDR3 is CSVGRTSGTDEQFF. The CDR3 DNA reads TGCAGCGTTGGGCGGACTAGCGGGACCGATGAGCAGTTCTTC.

This chain uses TRBV6-5 with TRBJ1-2; tentatively, D is TRBD1 (6 bases). The CDR3 has 15 residues. Trimming cost V 7 bases and J 1 base, with 16 bases left between them. In germline, CDR1 is MNHEY, CDR2 SVGAGI. CDR3 sequence (DNA): TGTGCCAGCACCCGGGGGGGGCGACTTAACTATGGCTACACCTTC. It specifies CASTRGGRLNYGYTF.

This chain joins TRBV4-1 and TRBJ1-5, with D perhaps matching TRBD1 (5 bases). Trimming stripped 4 bases from V and 0 bases from J, with 16 bases between. The germline V gene encodes CDR1 MGHRA and CDR2 YSYEKL. The CDR3 loop spans 17 amino acids. DNA for the CDR3: TGCGCCAGCAGCCCCGGGGGGAAAGGAGATAGCAATCAGCCCCAGCATTTT. This translates into CASSPGGKGDSNQPQHF.

This chain uses TRBV20-1 with TRBJ2-5; D remains unclear. The CDR3 extends over 11 amino acids. V gave up 3 bases and J gave up 4 bases, with 6 bases separating them. In germline, CDR1 is DFQATT, CDR2 SNEGSKA (reference sequence). CDR3 region: CSASLIETQYF. The CDR3 DNA reads as TGCAGTGCTAGCCTAATAGAGACCCAGTACTTC.

The genes are TRBV29-1 and TRBJ2-4, with TRBD1 as a possible D gene (5 bases). The CDR3 runs 11 residues. V lost 6 bases and J lost 8, with 11 bases in between. In germline, CDR1 is SQVTM, CDR2 ANQGSEA. The DNA of the CDR3 is TGCAGCGTGAGCGACAGTTACATTCAGTACTTC. Translated: CSVSDSYIQYF.

This chain connects TRBV27 to TRBJ2-2; the match to TRBD2 covers 16 bases. Trimming at V came to 2 bases and at J to 2 bases, leaving 11 bases not matched to a gene. Germline loops: CDR1 MNHEY, CDR2 SMNVEV (reference sequence). The CDR3 is 21 residues long. CDR3: CASSLIAPGLAGGPNTGELFF. CDR3 in DNA: TGTGCCAGCAGTTTAATCGCGCCGGGACTAGCGGGAGGGCCAAACACCGGGGAGCTGTTTTTT.